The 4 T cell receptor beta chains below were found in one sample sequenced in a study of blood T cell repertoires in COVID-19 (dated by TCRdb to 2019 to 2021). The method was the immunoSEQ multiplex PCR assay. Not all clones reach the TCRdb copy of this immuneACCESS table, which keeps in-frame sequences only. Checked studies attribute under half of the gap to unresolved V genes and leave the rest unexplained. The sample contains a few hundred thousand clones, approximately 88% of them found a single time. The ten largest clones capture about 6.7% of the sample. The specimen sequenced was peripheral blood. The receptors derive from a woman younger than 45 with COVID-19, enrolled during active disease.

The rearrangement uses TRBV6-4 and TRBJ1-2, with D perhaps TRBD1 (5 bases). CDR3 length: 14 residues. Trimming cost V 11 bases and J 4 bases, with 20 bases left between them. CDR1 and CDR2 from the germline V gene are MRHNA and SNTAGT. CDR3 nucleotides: TGTGCCCAATCTCCCGGGGGGGGGTTCTATGGCTACACCTTC. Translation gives CAQSPGGGFYGYTF.

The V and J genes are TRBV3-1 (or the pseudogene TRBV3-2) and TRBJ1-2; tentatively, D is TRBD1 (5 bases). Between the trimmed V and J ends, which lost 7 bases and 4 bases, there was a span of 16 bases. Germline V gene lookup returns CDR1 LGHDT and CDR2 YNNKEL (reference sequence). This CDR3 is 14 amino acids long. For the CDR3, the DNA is TGTGCCAGCAAACTTGGGCAGGGCCGCTATGGCTACACCTTC. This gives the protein CASKLGQGRYGYTF.

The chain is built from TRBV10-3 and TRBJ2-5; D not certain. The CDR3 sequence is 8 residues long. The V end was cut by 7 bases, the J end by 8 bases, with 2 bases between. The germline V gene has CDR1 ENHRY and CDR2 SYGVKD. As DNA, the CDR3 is TGTGCCATCACTACCCAGTACTTC. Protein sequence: CAITTQYF.

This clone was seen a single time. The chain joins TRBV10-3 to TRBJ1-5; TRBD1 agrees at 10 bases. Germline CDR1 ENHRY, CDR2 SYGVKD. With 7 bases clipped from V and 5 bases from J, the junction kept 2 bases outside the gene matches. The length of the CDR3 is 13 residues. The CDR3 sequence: CAIKGQGYQPQHF. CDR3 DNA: TGTGCCATCAAGGGACAGGGGTATCAGCCCCAGCATTTT.